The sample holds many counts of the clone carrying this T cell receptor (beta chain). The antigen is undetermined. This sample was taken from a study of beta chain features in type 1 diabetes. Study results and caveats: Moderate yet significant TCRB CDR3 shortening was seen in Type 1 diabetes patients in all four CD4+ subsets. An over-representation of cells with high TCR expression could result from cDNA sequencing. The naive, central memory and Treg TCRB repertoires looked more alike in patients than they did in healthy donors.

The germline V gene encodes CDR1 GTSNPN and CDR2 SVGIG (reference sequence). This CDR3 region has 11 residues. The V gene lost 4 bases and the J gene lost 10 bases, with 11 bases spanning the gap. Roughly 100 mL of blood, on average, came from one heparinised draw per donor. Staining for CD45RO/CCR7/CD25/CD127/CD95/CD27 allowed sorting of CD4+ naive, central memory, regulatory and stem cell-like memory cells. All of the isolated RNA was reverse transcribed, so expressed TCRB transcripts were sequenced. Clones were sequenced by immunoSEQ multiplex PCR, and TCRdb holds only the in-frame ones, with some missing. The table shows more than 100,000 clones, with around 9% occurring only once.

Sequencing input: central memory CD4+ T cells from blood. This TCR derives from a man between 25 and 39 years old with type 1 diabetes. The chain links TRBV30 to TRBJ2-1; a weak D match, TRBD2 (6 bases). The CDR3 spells CAWKRTIEQFF. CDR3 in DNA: TGTGCCTGGAAAAGGACTATCGAGCAGTTCTTC.